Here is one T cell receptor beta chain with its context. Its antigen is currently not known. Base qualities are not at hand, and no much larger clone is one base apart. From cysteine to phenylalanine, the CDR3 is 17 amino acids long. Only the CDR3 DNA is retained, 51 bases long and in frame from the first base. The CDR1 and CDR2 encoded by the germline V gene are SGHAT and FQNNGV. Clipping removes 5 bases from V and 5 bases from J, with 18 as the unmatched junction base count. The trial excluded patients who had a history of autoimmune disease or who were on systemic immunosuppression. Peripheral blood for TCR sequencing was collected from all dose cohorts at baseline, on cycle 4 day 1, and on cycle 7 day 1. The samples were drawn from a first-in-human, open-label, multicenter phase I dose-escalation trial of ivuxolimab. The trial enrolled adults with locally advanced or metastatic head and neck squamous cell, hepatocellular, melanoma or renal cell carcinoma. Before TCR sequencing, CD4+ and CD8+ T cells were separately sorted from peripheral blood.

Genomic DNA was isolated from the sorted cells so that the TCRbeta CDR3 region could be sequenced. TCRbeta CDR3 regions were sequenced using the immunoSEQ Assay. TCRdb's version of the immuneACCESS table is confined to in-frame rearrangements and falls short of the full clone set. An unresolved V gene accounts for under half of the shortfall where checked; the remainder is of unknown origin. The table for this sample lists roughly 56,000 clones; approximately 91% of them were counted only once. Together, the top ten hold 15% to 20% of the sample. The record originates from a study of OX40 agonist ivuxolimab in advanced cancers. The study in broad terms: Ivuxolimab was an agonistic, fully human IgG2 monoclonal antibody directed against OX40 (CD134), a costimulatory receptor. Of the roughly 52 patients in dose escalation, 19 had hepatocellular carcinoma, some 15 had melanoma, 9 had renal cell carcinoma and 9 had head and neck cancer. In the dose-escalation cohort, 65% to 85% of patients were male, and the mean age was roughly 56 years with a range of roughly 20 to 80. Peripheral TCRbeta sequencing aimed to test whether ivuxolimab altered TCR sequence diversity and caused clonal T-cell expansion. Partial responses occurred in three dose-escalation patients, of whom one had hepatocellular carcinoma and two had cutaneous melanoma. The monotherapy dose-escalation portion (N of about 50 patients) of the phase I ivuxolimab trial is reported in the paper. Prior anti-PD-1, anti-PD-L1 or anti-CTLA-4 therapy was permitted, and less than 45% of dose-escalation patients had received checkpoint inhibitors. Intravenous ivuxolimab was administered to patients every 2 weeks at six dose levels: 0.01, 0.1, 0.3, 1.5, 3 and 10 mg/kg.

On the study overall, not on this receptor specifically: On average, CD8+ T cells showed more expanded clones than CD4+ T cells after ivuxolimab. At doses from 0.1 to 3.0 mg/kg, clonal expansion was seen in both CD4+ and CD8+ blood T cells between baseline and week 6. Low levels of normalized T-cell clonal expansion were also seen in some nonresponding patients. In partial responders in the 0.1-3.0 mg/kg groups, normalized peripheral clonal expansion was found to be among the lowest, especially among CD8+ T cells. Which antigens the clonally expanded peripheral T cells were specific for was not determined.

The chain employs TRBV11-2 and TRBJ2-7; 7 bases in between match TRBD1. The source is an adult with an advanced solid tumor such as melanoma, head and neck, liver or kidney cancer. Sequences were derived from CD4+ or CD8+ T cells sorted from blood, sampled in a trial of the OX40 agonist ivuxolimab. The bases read TGTGCCAGCAGCCCGCGCCAGCTTCTCAGGGGACAGCACGAGCAGTACTTC. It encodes CASSPRQLLRGQHEQYF. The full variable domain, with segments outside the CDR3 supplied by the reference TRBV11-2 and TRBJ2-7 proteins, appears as EAGVAQSPRYKIIEKRQSVAFWCNPISGHATLYWYQQILGQGPKLLIQFQNNGVVDDSQLPKDRFSAERLKGVDSTLKIQPAKLEDSAVYLCASSPRQLLRGQHEQYFGPGTRLTVT.